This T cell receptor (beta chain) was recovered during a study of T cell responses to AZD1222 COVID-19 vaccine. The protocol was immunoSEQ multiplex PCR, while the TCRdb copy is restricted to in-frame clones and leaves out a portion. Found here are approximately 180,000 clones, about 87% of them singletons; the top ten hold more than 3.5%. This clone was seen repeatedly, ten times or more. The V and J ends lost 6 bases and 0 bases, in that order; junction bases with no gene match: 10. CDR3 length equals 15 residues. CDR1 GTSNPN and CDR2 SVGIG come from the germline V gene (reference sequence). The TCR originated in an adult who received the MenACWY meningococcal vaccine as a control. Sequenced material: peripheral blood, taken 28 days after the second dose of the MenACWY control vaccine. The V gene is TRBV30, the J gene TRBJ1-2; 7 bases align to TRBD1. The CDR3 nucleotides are TGTGCCTGTCCAGGGGTGGGACAGACTAACTATGGCTACACCTTC. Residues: CACPGVGQTNYGYTF.